This T cell receptor (beta chain) comes out of a study of cytomegalovirus exposure and HLA in healthy donors. Regarding the study as a whole: Among TCR beta chains, those listed as cytomegalovirus-associated numbered around 180.

The primer mix had 60 Vbeta and 13 Jbeta primers. Sequencing used immunoSEQ multiplex PCR; TCRdb keeps in-frame clones, though not all of them. Here the sample spans about 130,000 clones, around four fifths being singletons. Notes on this clone: Its antigen is as yet unknown.

The germline gives CDR1 MNHEY, CDR2 SVGAGI. This CDR3 spans 16 amino acids. Trimming cost V 0 bases and J 3 bases, with 13 bases left between them. The clonotype was recovered from a boy aged 5-17 years in good health and CMV-seronegative. The rearrangement links TRBV6-5 to TRBJ2-3; tentative D call: TRBD2 (5 bases). Sample: PBMCs. CDR3: CASSYSIIQRTDTQYF. In DNA, the CDR3 is TGTGCCAGCAGTTACTCGATTATCCAGCGGACAGATACGCAGTATTTT.